Each of the 10 T cell receptor beta chains below was sequenced from the same sample in a study of neurological immune-mediated disorders (dated by TCRdb to the late 2010s). Library preparation used 5' RACE. The run used an Illumina HiSeq 2500. TCRdb itself trimmed the public reads at Q25 with fastp, ran MiXCR and retained productive beta chains. Identical CDR3 proteins give one entry, which carries the most common genes and DNA. The sample table holds about 44,000 distinct CDR3 sequences, of which roughly 21% were seen once. Around 4.2% of the sample rests with the top ten. The time point label of this sample denotes: technical triplicate 3. Source material: PBMCs. The origin of the receptors is a man aged 55 to 70 with HTLV-1-associated myelopathy (HAM/TSP).

This clonotype was counted ten times or more. V is TRBV6-6 and J is TRBJ1-5; D gene uncertain. Trimming pared 2 bases from V and 0 bases from J, leaving 5 bases between. CDR1 and CDR2 from the germline V gene are MNHNY and SVGAGI (reference sequence). The CDR3 runs to 14 residues. The CDR3 DNA follows: TGTGCCAGCAGTTACGGACGTAGCAATCAGCCCCAGCATTTT. This translates into CASSYGRSNQPQHF.

This clonotype was detected many times. This sequence joins TRBV20-1 and TRBJ2-2; 11 positions match TRBD2. The length of the CDR3 is 16 residues. Germline loops: CDR1 DFQATT, CDR2 SNEGSKA (reference sequence). The trim removed 5 bases at V and 1 base at J, leaving 6 bases unmatched. The CDR3 DNA sequence: TGCAGTGCTGGCGGAGGACTAGCGGGGAACACCGGGGAGCTGTTTTTT. As protein: CSAGGGLAGNTGELFF.

This clonotype was detected ten times or more. The chain employs TRBV5-1 and TRBJ2-7, with 11 positions matching TRBD1. Germline CDR1 is SGHRS and CDR2 is YFSETQ. The CDR3 loop spans 19 amino acids. V trimming: 0 bases; J trimming: 0 bases; junction bases outside the gene matches: 11. The CDR3 region is CASSLAPRGQGGVSYEQYF. The CDR3 bases are TGCGCCAGCAGCTTGGCCCCGAGGGGACAGGGGGGAGTCTCCTACGAGCAGTACTTC.

This clonotype has at least ten counts. The chain uses TRBV16 and TRBJ1-5; D unclear. V lost 5 bases, J lost 0 bases, and 11 bases lay in between. The CDR3 has 15 amino acids. Germline V gene data show CDR1 as KGHSY and CDR2 as FQNENV. The CDR3 DNA sequence: TGTGCCAGCAGCTCAATGGGTTATAGCAATCAGCCCCAGCATTTT. The encoded protein is CASSSMGYSNQPQHF.

This clonotype was recorded at least ten times. This chain connects TRBV29-1 to TRBJ2-3; TRBD1 agrees at 7 bases. Germline CDR1 SQVTM, CDR2 ANQGSEA. CDR3 size: 13 residues. Unmatched junction bases numbered 7, after V lost 4 bases and J lost 6 bases. DNA of the CDR3: TGCAGCGTTGCCACAGGGGTCCGGGATACGCAGTATTTT. Its protein product is CSVATGVRDTQYF.

V usage is TRBV4-1 and J usage is TRBJ2-7; TRBD1 or TRBD2 may be the D gene (5 bases each). Trimming shortened V by 3 bases and J by 0 bases, and 24 bases separated the two germline ends. The CDR3 contains 19 residues. CDR1 MGHRA and CDR2 YSYEKL come from the germline V gene. The CDR3 is CASSQEKIMGTSRSYEQYF. CDR3 bases: TGCGCCAGCAGCCAGGAAAAGATAATGGGGACGTCCCGCTCCTACGAGCAGTACTTC.

This clonotype has ten or more counts. The V gene is TRBV5-1, the J gene TRBJ2-3, with D hard to call. The CDR3 is made up of 12 amino acids. V gave up 2 bases and J gave up 2 bases, with 3 bases separating them. Germline V gene sequence: CDR1 SGHRS, CDR2 YFSETQ. CDR3 protein: CASSLTTDTQYF. The CDR3 bases are TGCGCCAGCAGCTTAACCACAGATACGCAGTATTTT.

This clonotype was picked up many times. J is TRBJ2-2 and V is TRBV5-6; TRBD2 matches at 11 bases. Germline assignment: CDR1 SGHDT and CDR2 YYEEEE. CDR3 length equals 18 residues. Losses at the gene ends were 0 bases for V and 3 bases for J; bases not matched to a gene: 7. The DNA for the CDR3 is TGTGCCAGCAGCTTGGGGGGACTAGCGGCGGGGGACACCGGGGAGCTGTTTTTT. It encodes CASSLGGLAAGDTGELFF.

This clonotype was seen ten or more times. CDR3 coding DNA: TGTGCCACCAGTGATCCCCCGGGACAGGGATCGACCGGCTACACCTTC. Translation: CATSDPPGQGSTGYTF. The V gene is TRBV24-1, the J gene TRBJ1-2; TRBD1 aligns across 9 bases. Germline CDR1 reads KGHDR; CDR2 reads SFDVKD. The CDR3 extends over 16 amino acids. Germline trimming cut 3 bases from V and 8 bases from J; bases unmatched to any gene: 12.

With regard to this clonotype: Mismatch with germline at one junction end may stem from a read error. The rearrangement joins TRBV5-1 to TRBJ1-4; 7 bases are a match to TRBD1. The CDR3 is 15 amino acids. CDR1 and CDR2 (germline): SGHRS, YFSETQ. The DNA for the CDR3 is TGCGCCAGCAGCGCTTCGGGGACAGACAATGAAATACTGTTTTTT. This encodes CASSASGTDNEILFF.